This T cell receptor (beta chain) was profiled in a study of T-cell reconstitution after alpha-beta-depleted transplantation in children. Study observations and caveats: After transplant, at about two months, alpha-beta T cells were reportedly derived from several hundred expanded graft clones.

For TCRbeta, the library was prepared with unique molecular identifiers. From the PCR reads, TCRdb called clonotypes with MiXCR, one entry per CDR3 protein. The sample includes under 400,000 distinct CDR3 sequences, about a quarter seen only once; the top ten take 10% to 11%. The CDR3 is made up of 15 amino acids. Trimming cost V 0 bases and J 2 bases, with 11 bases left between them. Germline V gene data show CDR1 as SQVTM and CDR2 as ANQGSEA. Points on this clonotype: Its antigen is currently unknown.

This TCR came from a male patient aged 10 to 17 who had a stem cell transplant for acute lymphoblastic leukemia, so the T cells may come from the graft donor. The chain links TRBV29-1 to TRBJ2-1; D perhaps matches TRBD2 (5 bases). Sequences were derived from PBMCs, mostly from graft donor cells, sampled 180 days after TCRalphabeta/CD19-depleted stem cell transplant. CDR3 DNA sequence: TGCAGCGTTGAAGATATCGGGGAGACCTACAATGAGCAGTTCTTC. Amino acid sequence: CSVEDIGETYNEQFF.